This T cell receptor (beta chain) is from a study of OX40 agonist ivuxolimab in advanced cancers. Regarding the research as a whole: Ivuxolimab was a fully human IgG2 agonistic monoclonal antibody targeting the costimulatory receptor OX40 (CD134). In the dose-escalation cohort, 82.7% of patients were male, and the mean age was roughly 60 years, with a range of about 23 to 85. Patients were allowed to have had prior anti-PD-1, anti-PD-L1 or anti-CTLA-4 therapy, and approximately 39% of the dose-escalation patients had been treated with checkpoint inhibitors. Partial responses occurred in three dose-escalation patients, of whom one had hepatocellular carcinoma and two had cutaneous melanoma. Intravenous ivuxolimab was administered to patients every 2 weeks at six dose levels: 0.01, 0.1, 0.3, 1.5, 3 and 10 mg/kg. The monotherapy dose-escalation portion (N ≈ 50 patients) of the phase I ivuxolimab trial is reported in the paper. The purpose of peripheral TCRbeta sequencing was to test whether ivuxolimab changed TCR sequence diversity and led to clonal T-cell expansion. Of the approximately 54 patients in dose escalation, about 20 had hepatocellular carcinoma, roughly 15 had melanoma, 9 had renal cell carcinoma and 9 had head and neck cancer. Beyond this particular receptor, the publication reports: After ivuxolimab, more expanded clones were found on average in CD8+ T cells than in CD4+ T cells. At doses of 0.1 to 3.0 mg/kg, clonal expansion of both CD4+ and CD8+ blood T cells was observed from baseline to week 6. Partial responders in the 0.1-3.0 mg/kg groups had among the lowest normalized peripheral clonal expansion, especially among CD8+ T cells. Low levels of normalized T-cell clonal expansion were also seen in some patients who did not respond. The antigen specificity of the peripheral T cells that underwent clonal expansion was not determined.

As concerns this clone: Its antigen is still unknown. No base-level quality is on record; no much larger clone is a single base apart.

Patients with autoimmune disease history or receiving systemic immunosuppression were excluded from the trial. Peripheral blood for TCR sequencing was collected from all dose cohorts at baseline, on cycle 4 day 1, and on cycle 7 day 1. Samples came from an open-label, multicenter, first-in-human phase I dose-escalation trial of ivuxolimab. The trial enrolled adults with locally advanced or metastatic head and neck squamous cell, hepatocellular, melanoma or renal cell carcinoma. Before TCR sequencing, CD4+ and CD8+ T cells were separately sorted from peripheral blood. The cysteine opens and the phenylalanine closes a CDR3 of 14 amino acids. The DNA shown is the 42-base CDR3, in frame from base 1. Trimming takes 0 bases from V and 3 bases from J, and the germline ends sit 7 bases apart. Via the germline V gene, CDR1 is SGDLS and CDR2 YYNGEE. Genomic DNA was isolated from the sorted cells so that the TCRbeta CDR3 region could be sequenced. The immunoSEQ Assay was used to sequence the TCRbeta CDR3 regions. TCRdb's version of the immuneACCESS table is confined to in-frame rearrangements and falls short of the full clone set. An unresolved V gene accounts for under half of the shortfall where checked; the remainder is of unknown origin. The sample has some 46,000 clones on record, roughly 94% of them singletons. The ten largest account for about 11% of the sample.

This TCR was sampled from an adult with an advanced solid tumor such as melanoma, head and neck, liver or kidney cancer. The chain links TRBV9 with TRBJ2-1; perhaps TRBD1 is the D gene, with 6 bases matching. The sequencing here drew on CD4+ or CD8+ T cells sorted from blood, taken in a trial of the OX40 agonist ivuxolimab. CDR3 reads: CASSVEGDYNEQFF. The nucleotides read TGTGCCAGCAGCGTAGAGGGGGACTACAATGAGCAGTTCTTC.